This T cell receptor (beta chain) was sequenced for a study of identical twins. Only a few counts were recorded for this clonotype. TCRdb re-called the 5' RACE reads with MiXCR, one entry per CDR3 protein. Of approximately 190,000 distinct CDR3 sequences listed, less than 20% are singletons. The same data also contributed to another study, on T cells expressing NK-cell markers. As reported in that work: The study found these clonotypes also leading the CD3+CD56-NKG2C+ fraction in a few donors. It is unclear if expanded NKG2C-expressing clones target HCMV antigens.

Sequencing input: CD8+ T cells sorted from blood. The source of this sequence is a woman under 30 in good health.

The chain's CDR3 is CATSDRDGTNIGEQFF. CDR3 DNA: TGTGCCACCAGTGACAGGGACGGAACTAATATTGGGGAGCAGTTCTTC. The V gene is TRBV24-1, the J gene TRBJ2-1; D is possibly TRBD1 or TRBD2 (5 bases each). The V and J ends lost 4 bases and 10 bases respectively, with 22 bases between them. The germline gives CDR1 KGHDR, CDR2 SFDVKD. This CDR3 has 16 amino acids.